This T cell receptor beta chain originates from a study of T cells after yellow fever vaccination. MiXCR, run by TCRdb on the 5' RACE reads, gives a single entry per CDR3 protein. The repertoire holds just under 600,000 distinct CDR3 sequences, with roughly 14% as singletons. The CDR3 sequence is 15 residues long. V was clipped by 4 bases and J by 8 bases, with 18 bases between them. Germline CDR1 is SGHTA and CDR2 is FQGNSA. This clonotype showed up many times. The sample was PBMCs, taken on the day of the yellow fever booster vaccination. J is TRBJ2-1 and V is TRBV7-2; D ambiguous. The source of this sequence is a man aged 30-40 years who received the YFV17D yellow fever vaccine. The CDR3 DNA is TGTGCCAGCAGCTCCACGACCGGCGGCTGGGATGAGCAGTTCTTC. Translating it yields CASSSTTGGWDEQFF. The whole variable domain, remainder taken from reference TRBV7-2 and TRBJ2-1, is GAGVSQSPSNKVTEKGKDVELRCDPISGHTALYWYRQSLGQGLEFLIYFQGNSAPDKSGLPSDRFSAERTGGSVSTLTIQRTQQEDSAVYLCASSSTTGGWDEQFFGPGTRLTVL.